This T cell receptor beta chain was found in a study of response to subunit inactivated influenza vaccine. Concerning this clonotype: The antigen remains unidentified.

TCRdb independently ran MiXCR on the RT-PCR reads; one entry per CDR3 protein. The table lists almost 250,000 distinct CDR3 sequences, 12% of them singletons. The study's findings and limits: After each seasonal influenza vaccination, few new T cells are recruited, the authors suggested.

The receptor's source is a man in his forties or fifties who received an inactivated influenza vaccine. Sequenced material: non-naive T cells sorted from PBMCs, taken 14 to 15 days before vaccination.

The CDR3 region is CASRPGGIPFEQYF. CDR3 nucleotides: TGTGCCAGCAGGCCGGGGGGGATCCCTTTCGAGCAGTACTTC. The chain is built from TRBV27 and TRBJ2-7, with 8 positions matching TRBD2. In germline, CDR1 is MNHEY, CDR2 SMNVEV (reference sequence). V lost 6 bases and J lost 6; bases outside the gene matches: 10. The CDR3 runs 14 residues.